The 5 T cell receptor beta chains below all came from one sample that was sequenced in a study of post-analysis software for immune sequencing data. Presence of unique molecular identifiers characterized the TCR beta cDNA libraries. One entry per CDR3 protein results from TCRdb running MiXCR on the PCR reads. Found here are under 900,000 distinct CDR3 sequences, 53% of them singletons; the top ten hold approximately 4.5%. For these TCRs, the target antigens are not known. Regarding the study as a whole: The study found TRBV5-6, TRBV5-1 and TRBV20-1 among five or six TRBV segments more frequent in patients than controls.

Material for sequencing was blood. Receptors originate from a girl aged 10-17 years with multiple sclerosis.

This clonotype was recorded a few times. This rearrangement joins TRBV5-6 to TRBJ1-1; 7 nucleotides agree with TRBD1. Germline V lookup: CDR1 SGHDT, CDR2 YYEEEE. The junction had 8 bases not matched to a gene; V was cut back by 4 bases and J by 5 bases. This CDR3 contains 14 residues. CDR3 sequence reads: CASSPPDRETEAFF. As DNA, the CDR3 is TGTGCCAGCAGCCCCCCCGACAGGGAAACTGAAGCTTTCTTT.

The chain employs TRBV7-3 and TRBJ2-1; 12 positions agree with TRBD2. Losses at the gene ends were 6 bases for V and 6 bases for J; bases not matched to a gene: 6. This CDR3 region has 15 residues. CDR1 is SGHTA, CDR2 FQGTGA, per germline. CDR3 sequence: CASRPSGRAINEQFF. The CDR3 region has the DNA TGTGCCAGCAGACCTAGCGGGAGGGCGATCAATGAGCAGTTCTTC. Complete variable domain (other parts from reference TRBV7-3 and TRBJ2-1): GAGVSQTPSNKVTEKGKYVELRCDPISGHTALYWYRQSLGQGPEFLIYFQGTGAADDSGLPNDRFFAVRPEGSVSTLKIQRTERGDSAVYLCASRPSGRAINEQFFGPGTRLTVL.

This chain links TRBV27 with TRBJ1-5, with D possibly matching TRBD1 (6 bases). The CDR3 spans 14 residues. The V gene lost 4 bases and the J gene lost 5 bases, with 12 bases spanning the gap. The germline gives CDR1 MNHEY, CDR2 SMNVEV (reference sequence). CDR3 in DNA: TGTGCCAGCAGTTCATGGGGGGCGGATCAGCCCCAGCATTTT. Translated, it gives CASSSWGADQPQHF.

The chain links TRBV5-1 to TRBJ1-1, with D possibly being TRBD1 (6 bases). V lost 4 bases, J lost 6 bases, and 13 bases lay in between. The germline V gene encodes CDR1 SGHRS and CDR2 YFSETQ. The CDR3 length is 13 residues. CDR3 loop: CASSIGQLPEAFF. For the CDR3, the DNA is TGCGCCAGCAGCATCGGACAGCTCCCTGAAGCTTTCTTT.

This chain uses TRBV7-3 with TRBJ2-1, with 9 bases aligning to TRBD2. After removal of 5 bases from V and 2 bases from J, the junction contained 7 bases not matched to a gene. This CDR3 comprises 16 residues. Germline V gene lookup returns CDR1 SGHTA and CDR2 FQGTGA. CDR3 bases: TGTGCCAGCAGCCCCCTTAGCGGGGGACCCTACAATGAGCAGTTCTTC. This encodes CASSPLSGGPYNEQFF.